This T cell receptor (beta chain) stems from a study of T-cell memory formation after mild COVID-19. About the research overall: Among the donors, TCR clusters were largely specific to each donor.

Researchers used 5'RACE with constant-segment primers to make TCR alpha and TCR beta cDNA libraries that carry sample barcodes and UMIs. One entry per CDR3 protein results from TCRdb running MiXCR on the 5' RACE reads. The table includes approximately 260,000 distinct CDR3 sequences, under 20% detected once. As to this clonotype: As yet, its antigen is unknown.

Findings of the study overall: Contracting CD4+ clones lay largely in CM and EM, with CD8+ ones residing in EMRA.

CDR1 SGHDT and CDR2 YYEEEE come from the germline V gene. The CDR3 is made up of 14 amino acids. V lost 5 bases, J lost 2 bases, and 14 bases lay in between. The sample comprised PBMCs or a T cell subset sorted from them (not recorded which). The sequence derives from a man aged 18 to 30 who had mild COVID-19 (a few samples of this study predate the infection). Cell type and time point are not known. The rearrangement links TRBV5-6 to TRBJ2-7, with a weak D call TRBD1 (6 bases). The chain's CDR3 is CASRSAGTTYEQYF. The CDR3 nucleotides are TGTGCCAGCAGGTCTGCCGGGACAACCTACGAGCAGTACTTC. Supplemented by reference TRBV5-6 and TRBJ2-7, the full variable domain reads DAGVTQSPTHLIKTRGQQVTLRCSPKSGHDTVSWYQQALGQGPQFIFQYYEEEERQRGNFPDRFSGHQFPNYSSELNVNALLLGDSALYLCASRSAGTTYEQYFGPGTRLTVT.